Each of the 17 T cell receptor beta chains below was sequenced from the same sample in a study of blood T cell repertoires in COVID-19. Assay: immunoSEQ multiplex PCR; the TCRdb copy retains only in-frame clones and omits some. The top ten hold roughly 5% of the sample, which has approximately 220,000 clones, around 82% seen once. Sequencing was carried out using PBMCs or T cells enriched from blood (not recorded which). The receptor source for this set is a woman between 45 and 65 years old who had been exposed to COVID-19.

The CDR3 region is CASSLHDRDAQPQHF. Here the CDR3 DNA reads TGTGCCAGCAGCCTACACGACAGGGATGCGCAGCCCCAGCATTTT. The chain is built from TRBV14 and TRBJ1-5; 7 nucleotides align to TRBD1. V was pared by 4 bases and J by 7 bases, with 10 bases of the junction left unmatched. The CDR3 runs 15 residues. Per germline, CDR1 SGHDN and CDR2 FVKESK. The full variable domain, with the rest looked up from reference TRBV14 and TRBJ1-5, is EAGVTQFPSHSVIEKGQTVTLRCDPISGHDNLYWYRRVMGKEIKFLLHFVKESKQDESGMPNNRFLAERTGGTYSTLKVQPAELEDSGVYFCASSLHDRDAQPQHFGDGTRLSIL.

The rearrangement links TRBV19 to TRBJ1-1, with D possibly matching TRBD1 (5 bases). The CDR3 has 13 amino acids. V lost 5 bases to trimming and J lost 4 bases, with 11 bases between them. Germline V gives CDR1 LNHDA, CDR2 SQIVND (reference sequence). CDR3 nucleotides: TGTGCCAGTAGTGTCCGGAGGGGCACTGAAGCTTTCTTT. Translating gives CASSVRRGTEAFF.

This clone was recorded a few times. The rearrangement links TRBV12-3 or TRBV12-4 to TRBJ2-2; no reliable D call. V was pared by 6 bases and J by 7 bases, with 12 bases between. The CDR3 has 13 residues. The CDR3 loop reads CASSPANGGELFF. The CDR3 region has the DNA TGTGCCAGCAGCCCTGCGAATGGCGGGGAGCTGTTTTTT.

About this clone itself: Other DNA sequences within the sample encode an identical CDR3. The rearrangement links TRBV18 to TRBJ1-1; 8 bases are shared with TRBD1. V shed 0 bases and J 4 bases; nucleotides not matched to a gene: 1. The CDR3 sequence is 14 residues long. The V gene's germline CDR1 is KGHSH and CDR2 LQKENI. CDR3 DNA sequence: TGTGCCAGCTCACCACCGACAGGGGTCACTGAAGCTTTCTTT. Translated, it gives CASSPPTGVTEAFF.

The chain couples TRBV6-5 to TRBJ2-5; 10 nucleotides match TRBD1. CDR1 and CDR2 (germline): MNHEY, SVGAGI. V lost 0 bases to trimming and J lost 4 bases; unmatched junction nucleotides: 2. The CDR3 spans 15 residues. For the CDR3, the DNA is TGTGCCAGCAGTTACTCGACAGGGGGCCGAGAGACCCAGTACTTC. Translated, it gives CASSYSTGGRETQYF.

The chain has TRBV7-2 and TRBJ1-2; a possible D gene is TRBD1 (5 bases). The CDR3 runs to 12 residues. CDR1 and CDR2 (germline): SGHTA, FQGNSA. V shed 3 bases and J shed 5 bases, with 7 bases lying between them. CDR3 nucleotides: TGTGCCAGCAGCTTGACAGCTTATGGCTACACCTTC. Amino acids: CASSLTAYGYTF.

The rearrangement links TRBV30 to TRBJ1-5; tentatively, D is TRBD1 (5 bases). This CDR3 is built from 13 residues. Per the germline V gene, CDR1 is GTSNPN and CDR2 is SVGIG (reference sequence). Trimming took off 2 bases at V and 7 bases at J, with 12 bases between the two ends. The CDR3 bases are TGTGCCTGGAGTTCTCAGGGCCCCCAGCCCCAGCATTTT. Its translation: CAWSSQGPQPQHF.

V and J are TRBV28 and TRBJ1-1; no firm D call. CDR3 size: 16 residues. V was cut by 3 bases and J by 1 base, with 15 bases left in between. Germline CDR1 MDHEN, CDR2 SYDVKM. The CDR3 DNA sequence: TGTGCCAGCAGTTTGAGGGCCCTCCCAGGGAACACTGAAGCTTTCTTT. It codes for CASSLRALPGNTEAFF.

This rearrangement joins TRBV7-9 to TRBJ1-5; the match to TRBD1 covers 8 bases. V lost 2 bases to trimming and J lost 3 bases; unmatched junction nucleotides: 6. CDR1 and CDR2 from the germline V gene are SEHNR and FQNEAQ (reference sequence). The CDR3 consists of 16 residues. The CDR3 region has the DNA TGTGCCAGCAGCTTATGGACAGGGTCTATCAATCAGCCCCAGCATTTT. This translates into CASSLWTGSINQPQHF.

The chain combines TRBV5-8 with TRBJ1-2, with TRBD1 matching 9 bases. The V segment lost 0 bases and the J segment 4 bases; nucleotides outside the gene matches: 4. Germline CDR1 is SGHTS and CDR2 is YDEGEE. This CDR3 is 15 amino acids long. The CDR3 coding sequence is TGTGCCAGCAGCTTGGCCGGGACAGGGCCCTATGGCTACACCTTC. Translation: CASSLAGTGPYGYTF.

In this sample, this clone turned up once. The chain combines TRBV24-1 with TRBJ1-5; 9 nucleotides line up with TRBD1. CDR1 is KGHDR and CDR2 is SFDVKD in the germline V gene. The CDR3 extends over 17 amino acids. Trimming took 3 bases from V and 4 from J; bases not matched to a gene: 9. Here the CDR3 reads CATSDTPYRGLNQPQHF. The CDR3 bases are TGTGCCACCAGTGATACCCCTTACAGGGGGCTAAATCAGCCCCAGCATTTT.

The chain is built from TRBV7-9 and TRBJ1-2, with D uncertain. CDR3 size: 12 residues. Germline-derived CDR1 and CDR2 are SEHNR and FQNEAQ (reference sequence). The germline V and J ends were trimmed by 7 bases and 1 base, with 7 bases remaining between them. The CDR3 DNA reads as TGTGCCAGCACCCTTTATAACTATGGCTACACCTTC. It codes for CASTLYNYGYTF.

The chain's CDR3 is CASSPTRNTGELFF. CDR3 bases: TGTGCCAGCAGCCCAACTAGAAACACCGGGGAGCTGTTTTTT. J is TRBJ2-2 and V is TRBV5-4; perhaps TRBD2 as D (5 bases). With 4 bases removed from V and 2 bases from J, the gap between germline ends came to 9 bases. This CDR3 contains 14 residues. CDR1 is SGHNT and CDR2 is YYREEE in the germline V gene (reference sequence).

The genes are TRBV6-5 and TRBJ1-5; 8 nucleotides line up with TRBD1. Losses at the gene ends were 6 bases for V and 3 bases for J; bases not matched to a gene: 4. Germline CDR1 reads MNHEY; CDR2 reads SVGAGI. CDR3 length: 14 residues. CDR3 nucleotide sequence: TGTGCCAGCAGGAGGACAGGGAACAATCAGCCCCAGCATTTT. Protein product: CASRRTGNNQPQHF.

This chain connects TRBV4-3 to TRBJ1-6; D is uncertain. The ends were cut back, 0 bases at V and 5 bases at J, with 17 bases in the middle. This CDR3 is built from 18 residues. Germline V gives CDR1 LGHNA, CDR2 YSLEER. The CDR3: CASSQEAVPGTNNSPLHF. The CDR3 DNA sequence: TGCGCCAGCAGCCAAGAAGCGGTACCGGGCACCAATAATTCACCCCTCCACTTT.

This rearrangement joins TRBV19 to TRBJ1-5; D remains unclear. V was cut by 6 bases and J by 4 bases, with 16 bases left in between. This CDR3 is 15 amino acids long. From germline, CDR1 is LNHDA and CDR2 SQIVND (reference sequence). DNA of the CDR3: TGTGCCAGTAGGTCCCACACGAGGAATAATCAGCCCCAGCATTTT. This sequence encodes CASRSHTRNNQPQHF.

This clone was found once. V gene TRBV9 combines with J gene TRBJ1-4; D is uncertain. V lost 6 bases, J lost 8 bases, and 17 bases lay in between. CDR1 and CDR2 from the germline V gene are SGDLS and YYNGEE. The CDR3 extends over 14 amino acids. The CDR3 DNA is TGTGCCAGCAACTATGGAGGGTGGGAAGAAAAACTGTTTTTT. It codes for CASNYGGWEEKLFF.